This entry features one T cell receptor (beta chain) sequence. This clone showed up just once. The antigen it recognizes is unknown. Per-nucleotide qualities are absent, and no much larger clonotype sits a single base away. The germline V gene provides CDR1 SGHVS and CDR2 FNYEAQ. V is clipped by 5 bases and J by 2 bases, and the sequence between their germline boundaries is 13 bases long. The CDR3 goes from the cysteine to the phenylalanine over 14 residues. Only CDR3 DNA is held: 42 bases, read in frame from base 1. The sample belongs to a study of shared clonotypes between healthy human individuals (dated by TCRdb to 2020 to 2022). Background for the entire study: The cohort included three men and a couple of women between 18 and 49 years of age. For each donor, three plates each were used for CD4 naive and CD4 memory, two plates were used for CD8 naive, and one plate was used for CD8 memory. Blood TCR repertoires of several healthy adults were deeply sequenced to estimate repertoire size and the extent of clonotype sharing between individuals. Libraries were prepared and TCR repertoires were sequenced by different laboratories using diverse techniques, in order to increase sequencing depth and limit assay-specific biases. Per donor, leukapheresis produced somewhere between about 0.94 and 10 billion PBMCs.

Broad study findings and their caveats: Rarefaction of sorted-subset datasets indicated incomplete sequencing despite the large sequencing depth. About 5% of naive CD4, 3.5% of naive CD8, around 2.3% of memory CD4, and 0.4% of memory CD8 clonotypes were shared across a few donors. Clonotypes shared by all four sorted-subset donors showed higher generation probabilities than non-shared clonotypes. Pairwise subsampling indicated that sequencing depth was expected to affect the degree of clonotype sharing among donors. The genetic and exposure-history diversity represented was limited by the small number of donors. Naive subsets generally had larger estimated clonotype richness than memory subsets. Only blood was sampled, and tissue TCR repertoires likely differ from those in blood.

Using the deep immunoSEQ assay, multiplex PCR amplified TCR CDR3 regions from genomic DNA. Extracted genomic DNA from each cell subset was spread evenly across all wells of several immunoSEQ 96-well plates, with each plate serving as a replicate. For sorted subsets, each replicate PCR was loaded with approximately 0.2 ug genomic DNA, equivalent to roughly 30,000 T cell genomes. Purified libraries were quantified with a Qubit 3.0 fluorometer, sized on a Bioanalyzer 2100, and re-quantified with the KAPA Library Quantification kit. Every immunoSEQ 96-well plate was sequenced on a dedicated single-read 150-cycle Illumina NextSeq 550 flow cell. The source study handled its data this way. Because the immunoSEQ output included only junctional sequences and no quality scores, the filtering could not be the same as the filtering used for full-length reads. Sequences were annotated with PyIR, a Python wrapper for IgBLAST v1.9, and V/J genes and CDR3 were assigned using IMGT germline references. Reads were filtered out if the reads had weak V/J assignments (E-value above 1e-6), no CDR3, stop codons, out-of-frame junctions, or ambiguous translated residues. V3J clonotypes were defined as sequences sharing an identical inferred V gene, J gene, and CDR3 amino acid sequence. Percentage overlap between repertoires was calculated by dividing the number of shared unique clonotypes by the size of the smaller repertoire. Three approaches were used to assess repertoire richness: RTK rarefaction, the Chao1 estimator, and Recon v2.1 estimates of unobserved clonotypes. For all TCRbeta clonotypes obtained by the gDNA method from four donors, generation probabilities were computed with OLGA. Drawn from immuneACCESS, this table holds only the in-frame rearrangements with V and J called that TCRdb kept. Clones are partly lost; checked studies trace under half to an unresolved V gene and leave the rest unexplained. The V and J calls and the clone size are those of that table, but D and trimming were determined from the DNA. The sample contains approximately 92,000 clones, over 60% of them found a single time. In total, the top ten clones hold about half of the sample.

The donors were healthy, HIV-negative adults who had no recently reported acute infections or vaccinations. All donors were Caucasian adults living in Nashville, Tennessee, USA. The CD8 memory samples were a combination of magnetically selected CD45RO+ cells and CCR7-negative CD45RA+ effector memory (TemRA) cells. Blood was collected by leukapheresis, and PBMCs were isolated by Ficoll-Histopaque density gradient centrifugation and then cryopreserved in liquid nitrogen vapor phase. Purity and quantity of every magnetically sorted T cell population were checked by analytical flow cytometry. Each sorted fraction had its genomic DNA isolated and then quantified by UV absorbance on a Nanodrop 2000c.

The receptor was derived from a man aged 25-40 years in good health. The chain links TRBV7-6 with TRBJ2-7, with TRBD2 as a weak D call on 6 bases. The sample consisted of memory CD8+ T cells sorted from blood. Interpreted using the paper, the cell subset or site label stands for: CD45RO+ cells pooled with CCR7-negative TemRA cells. The DNA is TGTGCCAGCAGCCGCGGGGTGGGGCCCTACGAGCAGTACTTC. It codes for CASSRGVGPYEQYF.